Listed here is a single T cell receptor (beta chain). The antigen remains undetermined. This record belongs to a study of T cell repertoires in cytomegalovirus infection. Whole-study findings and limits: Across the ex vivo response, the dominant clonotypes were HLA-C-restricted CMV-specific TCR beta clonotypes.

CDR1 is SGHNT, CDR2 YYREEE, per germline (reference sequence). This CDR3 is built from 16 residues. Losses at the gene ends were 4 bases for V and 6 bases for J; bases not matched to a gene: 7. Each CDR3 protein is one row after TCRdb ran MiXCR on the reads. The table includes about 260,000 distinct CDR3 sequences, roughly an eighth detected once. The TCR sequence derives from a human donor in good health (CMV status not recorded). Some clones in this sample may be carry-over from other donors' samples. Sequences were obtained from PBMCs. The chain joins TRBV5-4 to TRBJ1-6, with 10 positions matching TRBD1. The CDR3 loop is CASSPETGGGNSPLHF. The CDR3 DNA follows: TGTGCCAGCAGCCCAGAGACAGGGGGCGGTAATTCACCCCTCCACTTT.